The rows below give T cell receptor beta chains drawn from one sample of a study of a mutant IDH1 vaccine in newly diagnosed glioma. Which antigens these TCRs recognize remains unknown. Clones were read by immunoSEQ multiplex PCR, and TCRdb kept only the in-frame ones, dropping some. The sample lists about 42,000 clones; 80% to 90% were seen once. The sequences come from PBMCs, collected from a glioma patient whose treatment included an IDH1 peptide vaccine. The receptor set was obtained from a man between 35 and 55 years old with glioma. Each CDR3 is given without its conserved first and last residue.

TRBV27	TRBJ1-4	ASSLEGEKLF
TRBV9	TRBJ1-1	ASSVERAGEAF
TRBV5-5	TRBJ2-7	ASSRPGAESYEQY
TRBV5-6	TRBJ2-3	ASSLYGGGGTDTQY
TRBV6-5	TRBJ2-2	ASSYRPWGTGELF
TRBV9	TRBJ1-2	ASSKDRNYGYT
TRBV18	TRBJ2-3	ASSQSTGTDTQY
TRBV28	TRBJ2-7	ASSGYEQY
TRBV14	TRBJ2-7	ASSQNDKQY
TRBV4-1	TRBJ1-1	ASSQGGRVEAF
TRBV27	TRBJ2-5	ASSLSLRGKGGTQY
TRBV4-3	TRBJ1-3	ASSQDWRDSPGNTIY
TRBV27	TRBJ2-7	ASSLASGDFEQY
TRBV27	TRBJ2-3	ASTERHTDTQY
TRBV14	TRBJ2-5	ASSRTSGRAQTQY
TRBV4-3	TRBJ2-1	ASSLDLAFGANEQF
TRBV4-1	TRBJ2-3	ASSQDLSRLTQY